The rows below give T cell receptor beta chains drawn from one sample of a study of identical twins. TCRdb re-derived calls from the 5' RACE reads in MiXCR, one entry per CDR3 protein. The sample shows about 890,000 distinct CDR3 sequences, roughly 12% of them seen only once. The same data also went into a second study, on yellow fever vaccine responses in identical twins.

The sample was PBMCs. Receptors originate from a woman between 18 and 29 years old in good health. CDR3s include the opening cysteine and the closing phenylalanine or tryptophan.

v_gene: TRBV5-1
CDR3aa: CASSHDRGGGTDNEQFF

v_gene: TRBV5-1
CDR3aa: CASSLVARSYNEQFF

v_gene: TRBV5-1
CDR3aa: CASSWIATNTGELFF

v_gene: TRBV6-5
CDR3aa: CASSYFGQGNSPLHF

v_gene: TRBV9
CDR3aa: CASSVRGPVTYNEQFF

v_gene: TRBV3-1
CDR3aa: CACSKHRLRQGLYEQYF

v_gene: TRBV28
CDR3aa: CASSPLAPRTVQETQYF

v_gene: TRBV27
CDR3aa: CASATGVGYEQYF

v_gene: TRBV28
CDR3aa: CASSSAGTGGLADTQYF

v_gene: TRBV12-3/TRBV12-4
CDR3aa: CASSYGTGGNFYGYTF

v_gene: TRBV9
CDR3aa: CASSVVGEVAEGYAF

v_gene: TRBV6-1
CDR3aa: CASSPIAGPSGANVLTF

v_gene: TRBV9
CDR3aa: CASSVVGSDGELFF

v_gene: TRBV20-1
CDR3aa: CSAHSPGQGPYGYTF

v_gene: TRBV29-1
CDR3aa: CSVAEGVNIQYF

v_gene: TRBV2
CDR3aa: CASSGRTPSTDTQYF

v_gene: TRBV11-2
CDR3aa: CARSRLAGGTDTQYF

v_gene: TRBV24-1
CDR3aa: CATSAVGLAGGRTYNEQFF

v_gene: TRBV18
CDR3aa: CASSTGVQETQYF

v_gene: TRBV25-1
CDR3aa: CASSEYPQGGTEAFF

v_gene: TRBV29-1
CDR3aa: CSVVGNLYGYTF

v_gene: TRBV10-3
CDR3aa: CAISESRSLGTDTQYF

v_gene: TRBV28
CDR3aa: CASTLSGAPGTQYF

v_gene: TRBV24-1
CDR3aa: CATSEENTDTQYF

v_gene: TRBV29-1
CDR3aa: CSVEDRATASYNEQFF

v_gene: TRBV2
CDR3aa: CASRWGSGNNYGYTF

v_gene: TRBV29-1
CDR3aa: CSVDRRLNTEAFF

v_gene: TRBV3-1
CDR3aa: CASSGTSGSTDNEQFF

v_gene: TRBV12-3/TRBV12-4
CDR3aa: CASTELSSGTSGRVADTQYF

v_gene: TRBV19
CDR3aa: CASSIKISSYNEQFF

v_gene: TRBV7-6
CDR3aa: CASSLEVGFAEKLFF

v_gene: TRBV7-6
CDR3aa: CASSSNNRGSGNTIYF

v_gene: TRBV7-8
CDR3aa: CASSLFGGVSTEAFF

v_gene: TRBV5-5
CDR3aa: CASSPPGSHRDTIYF

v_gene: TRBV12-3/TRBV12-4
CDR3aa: CASSLASGSSGELFF

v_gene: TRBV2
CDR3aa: CASEGEGLTDTQYF

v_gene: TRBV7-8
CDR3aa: CASSFTGRGDYGYTF

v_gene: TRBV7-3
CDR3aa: CASSARTGGYLGKRGTSTDTQYF

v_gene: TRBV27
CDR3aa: CASRTKLGDTEAFF

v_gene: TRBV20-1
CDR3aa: CSASPRDRGRNIQYF

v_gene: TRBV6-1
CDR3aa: CASRDSGGSTDTQYF

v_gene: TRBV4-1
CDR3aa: CASSQVSGDYGYTF

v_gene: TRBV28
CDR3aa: CASSSPLGAYEQYF

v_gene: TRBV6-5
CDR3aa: CASSYQGQGTGELFF

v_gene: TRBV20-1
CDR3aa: CSARAPPGLAGGPAPNEQFF

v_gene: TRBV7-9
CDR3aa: CASSPTDYGYTF

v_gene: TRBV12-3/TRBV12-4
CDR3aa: CASSPRTGPHTDTQYF

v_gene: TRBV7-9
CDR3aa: CASSPVWTGGGNEQFF

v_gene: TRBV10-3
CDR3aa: CAISEPGQTDTQYF

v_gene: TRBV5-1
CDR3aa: CASSPSGTSGRALTETQYF